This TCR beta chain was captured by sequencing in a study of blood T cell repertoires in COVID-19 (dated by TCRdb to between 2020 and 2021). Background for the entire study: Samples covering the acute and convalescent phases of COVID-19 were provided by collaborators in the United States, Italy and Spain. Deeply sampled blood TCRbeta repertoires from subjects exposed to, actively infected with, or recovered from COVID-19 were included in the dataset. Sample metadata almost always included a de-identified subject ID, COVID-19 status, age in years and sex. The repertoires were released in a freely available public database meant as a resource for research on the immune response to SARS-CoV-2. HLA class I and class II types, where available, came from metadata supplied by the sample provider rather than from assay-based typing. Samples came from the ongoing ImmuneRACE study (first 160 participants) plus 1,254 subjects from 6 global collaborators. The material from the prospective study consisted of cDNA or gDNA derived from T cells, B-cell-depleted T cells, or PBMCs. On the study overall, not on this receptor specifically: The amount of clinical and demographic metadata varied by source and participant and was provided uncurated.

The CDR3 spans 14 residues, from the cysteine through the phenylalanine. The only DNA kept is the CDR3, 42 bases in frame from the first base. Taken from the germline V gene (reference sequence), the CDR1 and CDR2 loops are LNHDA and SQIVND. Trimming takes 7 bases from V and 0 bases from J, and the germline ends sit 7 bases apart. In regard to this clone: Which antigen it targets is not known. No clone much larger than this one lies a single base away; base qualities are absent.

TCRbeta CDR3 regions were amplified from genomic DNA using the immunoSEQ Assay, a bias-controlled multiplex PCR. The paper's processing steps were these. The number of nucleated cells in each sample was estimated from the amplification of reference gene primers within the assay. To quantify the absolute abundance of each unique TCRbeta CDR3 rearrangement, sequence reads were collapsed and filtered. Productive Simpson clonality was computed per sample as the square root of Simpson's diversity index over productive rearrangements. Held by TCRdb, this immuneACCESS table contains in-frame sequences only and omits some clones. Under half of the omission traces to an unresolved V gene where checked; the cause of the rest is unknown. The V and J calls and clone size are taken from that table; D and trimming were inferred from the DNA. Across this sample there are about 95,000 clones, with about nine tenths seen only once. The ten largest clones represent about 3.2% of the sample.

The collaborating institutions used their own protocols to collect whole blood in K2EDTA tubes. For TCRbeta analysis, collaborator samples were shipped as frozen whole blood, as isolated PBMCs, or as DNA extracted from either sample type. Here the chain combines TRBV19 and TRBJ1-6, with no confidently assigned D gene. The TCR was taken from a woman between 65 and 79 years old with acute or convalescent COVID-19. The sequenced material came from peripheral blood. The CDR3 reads CASTGSSYNSPLHF. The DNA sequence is TGTGCCAGTACTGGGAGCTCCTATAATTCACCCCTCCACTTT.